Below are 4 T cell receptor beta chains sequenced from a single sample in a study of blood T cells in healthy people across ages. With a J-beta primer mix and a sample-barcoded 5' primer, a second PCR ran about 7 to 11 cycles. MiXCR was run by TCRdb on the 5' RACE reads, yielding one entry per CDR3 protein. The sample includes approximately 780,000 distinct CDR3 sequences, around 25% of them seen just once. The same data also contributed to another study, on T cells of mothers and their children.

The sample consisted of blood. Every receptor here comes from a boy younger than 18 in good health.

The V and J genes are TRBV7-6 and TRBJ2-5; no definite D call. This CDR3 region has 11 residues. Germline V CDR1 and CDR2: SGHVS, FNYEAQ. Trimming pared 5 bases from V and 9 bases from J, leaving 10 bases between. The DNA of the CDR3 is TGTGCCAGCAGCCCCATGGGTCCCCAGTACTTC. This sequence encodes CASSPMGPQYF. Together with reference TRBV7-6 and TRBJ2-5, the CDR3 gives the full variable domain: GAGVSQSPRYKVTKRGQDVALRCDPISGHVSLYWYRQALGQGPEFLTYFNYEAQQDKSGLPNDRFSAERPEGSISTLTIQRTEQRDSAMYRCASSPMGPQYFGPGTRLLVL.

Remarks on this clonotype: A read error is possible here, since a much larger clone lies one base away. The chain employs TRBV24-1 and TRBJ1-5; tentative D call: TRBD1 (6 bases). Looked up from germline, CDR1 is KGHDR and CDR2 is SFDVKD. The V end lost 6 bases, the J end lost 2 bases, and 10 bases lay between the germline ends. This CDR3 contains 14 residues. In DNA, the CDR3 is TGTGCCACCAGTTTATCAGGGGGCAATCAGCCCCAGCATTTT. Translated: CATSLSGGNQPQHF.

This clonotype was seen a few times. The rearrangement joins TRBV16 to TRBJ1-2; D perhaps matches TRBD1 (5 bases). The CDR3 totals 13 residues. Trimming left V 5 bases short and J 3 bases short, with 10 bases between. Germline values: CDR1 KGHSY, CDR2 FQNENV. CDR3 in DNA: TGTGCCAGCAGCGTAGGGACGGACTATGGCTACACCTTC. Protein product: CASSVGTDYGYTF.

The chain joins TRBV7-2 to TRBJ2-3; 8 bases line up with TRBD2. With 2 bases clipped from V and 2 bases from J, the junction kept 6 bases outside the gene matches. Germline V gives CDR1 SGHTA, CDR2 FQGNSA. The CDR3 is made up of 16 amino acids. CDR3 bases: TGTGCCAGCAGCTTAATTAGCGGGGATGTCACAGATACGCAGTATTTT. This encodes CASSLISGDVTDTQYF.